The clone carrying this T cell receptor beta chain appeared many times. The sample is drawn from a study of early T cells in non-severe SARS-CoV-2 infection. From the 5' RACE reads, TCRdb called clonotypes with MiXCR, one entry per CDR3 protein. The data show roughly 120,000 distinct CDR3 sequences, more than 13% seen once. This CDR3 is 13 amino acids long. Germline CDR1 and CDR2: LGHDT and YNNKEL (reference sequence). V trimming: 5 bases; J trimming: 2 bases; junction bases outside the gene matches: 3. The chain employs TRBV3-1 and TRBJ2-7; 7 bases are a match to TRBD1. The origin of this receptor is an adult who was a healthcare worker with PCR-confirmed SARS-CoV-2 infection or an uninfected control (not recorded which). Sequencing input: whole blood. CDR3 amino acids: CASSTGTAYEQYF. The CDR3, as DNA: TGTGCCAGCAGCACCGGGACAGCCTACGAGCAGTACTTC.